This record covers a single T cell receptor beta chain. Authors' methods: Using reference gene primer amplification, nucleated cell counts were estimated. Only in-frame clones appear in the TCRdb table, and some are missing; sequencing was by immunoSEQ multiplex PCR. V and J calls and clone size are those listed in that table; D and trimming were worked out from the DNA. The sample has 140,000 to 150,000 clones; 60% to 85% are singletons. Germline V gene lookup returns CDR1 SGHAT and CDR2 FQNNGV. The CDR3 has 17 residues. V was cut by 4 bases and J by 0 bases, with 18 bases left in between. The record originates from a study of blood T cell repertoires in COVID-19. Study as a whole: Material from acute and convalescent COVID-19 was sourced from the United States, Italy and Spain. Sources were T cells, B-cell-depleted T cells, or PBMCs; the material itself was cDNA or gDNA.

Source material: peripheral blood. The sequence was collected from a man aged 45-65 years with acute or convalescent COVID-19. This chain joins TRBV11-2 and TRBJ1-1; D gene uncertain. In nucleotides, the CDR3 is TGTGCCAGCAGCTCCGGTTTGGGCGCGATCATGAACACTGAAGCTTTCTTT. Protein product: CASSSGLGAIMNTEAFF.